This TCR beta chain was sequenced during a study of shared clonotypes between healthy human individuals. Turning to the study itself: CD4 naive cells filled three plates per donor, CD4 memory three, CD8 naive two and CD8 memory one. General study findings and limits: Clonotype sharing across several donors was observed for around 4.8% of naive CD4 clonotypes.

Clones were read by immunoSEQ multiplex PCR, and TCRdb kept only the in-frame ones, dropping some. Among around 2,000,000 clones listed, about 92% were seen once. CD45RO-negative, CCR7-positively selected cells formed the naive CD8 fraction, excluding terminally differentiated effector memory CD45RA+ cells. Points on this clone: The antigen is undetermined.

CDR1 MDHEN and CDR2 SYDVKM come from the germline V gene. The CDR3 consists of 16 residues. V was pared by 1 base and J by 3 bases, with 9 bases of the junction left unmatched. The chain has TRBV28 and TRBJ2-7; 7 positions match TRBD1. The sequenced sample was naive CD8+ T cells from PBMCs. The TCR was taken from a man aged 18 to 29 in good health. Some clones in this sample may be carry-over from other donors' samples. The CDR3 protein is CASSLYFEGQYYEQYF. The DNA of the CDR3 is TGTGCCAGCAGTTTATATTTTGAGGGACAGTACTACGAGCAGTACTTC.